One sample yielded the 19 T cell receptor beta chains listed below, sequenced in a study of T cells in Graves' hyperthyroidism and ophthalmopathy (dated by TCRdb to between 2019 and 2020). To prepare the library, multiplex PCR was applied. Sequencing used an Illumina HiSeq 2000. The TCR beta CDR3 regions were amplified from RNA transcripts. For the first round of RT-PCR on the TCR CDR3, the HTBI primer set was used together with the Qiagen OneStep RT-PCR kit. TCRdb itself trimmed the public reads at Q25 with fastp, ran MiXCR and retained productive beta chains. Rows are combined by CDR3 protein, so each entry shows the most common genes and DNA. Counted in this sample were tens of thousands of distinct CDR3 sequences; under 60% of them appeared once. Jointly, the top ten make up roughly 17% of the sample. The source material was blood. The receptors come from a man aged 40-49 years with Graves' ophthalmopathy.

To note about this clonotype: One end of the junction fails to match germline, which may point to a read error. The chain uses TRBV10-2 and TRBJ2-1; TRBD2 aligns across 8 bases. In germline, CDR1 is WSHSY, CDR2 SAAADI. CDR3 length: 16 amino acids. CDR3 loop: CASSDFGRVIGNEHFF. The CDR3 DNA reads TGCGCCAGCAGTGATTTCGGGAGGGTCATAGGGAACGAGCACTTCTTC.

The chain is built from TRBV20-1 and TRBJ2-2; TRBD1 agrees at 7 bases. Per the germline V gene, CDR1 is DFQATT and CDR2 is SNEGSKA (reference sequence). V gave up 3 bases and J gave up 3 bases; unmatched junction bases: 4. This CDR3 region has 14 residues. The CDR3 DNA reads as TGCAGTGCTAGTAAAGGGGGCTACACCGGGGAGCTGTTTTTT. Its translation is CSASKGGYTGELFF.

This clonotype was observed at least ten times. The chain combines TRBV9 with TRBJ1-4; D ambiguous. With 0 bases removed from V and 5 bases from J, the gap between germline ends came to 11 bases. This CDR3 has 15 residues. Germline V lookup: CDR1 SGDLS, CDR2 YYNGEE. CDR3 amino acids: CASSVGPAFNEKLFF. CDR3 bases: TGTGCCAGCAGCGTAGGGCCAGCCTTCAATGAAAAACTGTTTTTT.

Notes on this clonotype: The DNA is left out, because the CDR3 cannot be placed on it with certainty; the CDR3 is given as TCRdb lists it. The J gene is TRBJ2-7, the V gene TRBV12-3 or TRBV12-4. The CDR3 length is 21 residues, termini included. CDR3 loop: CASSFGKEKLFFGSGTYEQYF.

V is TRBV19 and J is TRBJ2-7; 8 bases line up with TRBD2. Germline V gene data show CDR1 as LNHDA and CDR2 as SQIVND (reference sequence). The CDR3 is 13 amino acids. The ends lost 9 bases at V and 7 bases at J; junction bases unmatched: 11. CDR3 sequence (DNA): TGTGCCAGGTCGGGAGGGCCCTCCGGGGAGCAGTACTTC. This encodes CARSGGPSGEQYF.

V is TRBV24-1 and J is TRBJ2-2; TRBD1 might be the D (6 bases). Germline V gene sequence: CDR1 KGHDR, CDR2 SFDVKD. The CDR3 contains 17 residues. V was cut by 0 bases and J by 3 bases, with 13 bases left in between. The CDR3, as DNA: TGTGCCACCAGTGATTTGTCTCAGGGGATTTACACCGGGGAGCTGTTTTTT. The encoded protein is CATSDLSQGIYTGELFF.

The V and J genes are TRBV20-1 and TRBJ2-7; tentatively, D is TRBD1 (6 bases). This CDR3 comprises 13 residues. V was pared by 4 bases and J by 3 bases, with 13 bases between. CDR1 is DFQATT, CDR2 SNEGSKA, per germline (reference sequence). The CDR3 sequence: CSATARTVYEQYF. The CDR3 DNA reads TGCAGTGCTACGGCGCGGACAGTCTACGAGCAGTACTTC.

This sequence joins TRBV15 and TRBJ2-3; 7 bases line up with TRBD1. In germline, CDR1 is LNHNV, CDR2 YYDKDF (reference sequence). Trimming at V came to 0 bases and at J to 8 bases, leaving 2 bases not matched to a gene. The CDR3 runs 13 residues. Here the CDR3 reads CATSRDPGGTQYF. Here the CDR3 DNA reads TGTGCCACCAGCAGAGATCCAGGGGGTACGCAGTATTTT.

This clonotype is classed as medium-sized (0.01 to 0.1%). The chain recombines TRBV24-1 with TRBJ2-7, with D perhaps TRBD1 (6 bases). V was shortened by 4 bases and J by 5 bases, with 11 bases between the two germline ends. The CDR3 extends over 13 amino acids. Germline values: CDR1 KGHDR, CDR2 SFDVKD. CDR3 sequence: CATSDPNRDEQYF. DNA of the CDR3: TGTGCCACCAGTGACCCCAACAGGGACGAGCAGTACTTC.

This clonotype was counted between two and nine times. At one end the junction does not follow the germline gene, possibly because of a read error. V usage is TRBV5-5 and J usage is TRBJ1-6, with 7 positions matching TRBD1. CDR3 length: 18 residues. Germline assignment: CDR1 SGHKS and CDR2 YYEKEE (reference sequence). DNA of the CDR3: TGTGTCAGCAGCTTGAAGGGACAGTGGATAGTCGATAATTCACCCCTCCACTTT. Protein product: CVSSLKGQWIVDNSPLHF.

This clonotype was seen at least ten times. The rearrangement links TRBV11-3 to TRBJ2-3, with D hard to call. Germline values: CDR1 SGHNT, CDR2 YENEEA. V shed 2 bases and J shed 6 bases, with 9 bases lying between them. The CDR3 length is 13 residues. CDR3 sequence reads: CASSLPPFDTQYF. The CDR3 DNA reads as TGTGCCAGCAGCTTACCGCCTTTTGATACGCAGTATTTT.

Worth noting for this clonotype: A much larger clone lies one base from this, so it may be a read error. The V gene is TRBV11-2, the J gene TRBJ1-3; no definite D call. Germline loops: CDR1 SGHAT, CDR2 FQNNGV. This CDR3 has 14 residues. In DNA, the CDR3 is TGTGCCAGCAGCCATAGTGGCTCTGGAAACGCCATATATTTT. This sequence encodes CASSHSGSGNAIYF.

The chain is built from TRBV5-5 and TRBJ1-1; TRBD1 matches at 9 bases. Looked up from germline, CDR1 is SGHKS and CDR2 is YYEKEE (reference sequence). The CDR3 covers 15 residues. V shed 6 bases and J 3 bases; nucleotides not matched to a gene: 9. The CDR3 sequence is CASTERRDRDTEAFF. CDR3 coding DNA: TGTGCCAGCACCGAGAGGCGGGACAGGGACACTGAAGCTTTCTTT.

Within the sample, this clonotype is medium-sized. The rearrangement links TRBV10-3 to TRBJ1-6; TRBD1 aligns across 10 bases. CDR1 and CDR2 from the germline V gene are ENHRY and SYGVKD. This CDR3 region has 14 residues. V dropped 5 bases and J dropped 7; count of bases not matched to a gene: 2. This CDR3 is CAISPGQGNSPLHF. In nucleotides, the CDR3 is TGTGCCATCAGTCCGGGACAGGGGAATTCACCCCTCCACTTT.

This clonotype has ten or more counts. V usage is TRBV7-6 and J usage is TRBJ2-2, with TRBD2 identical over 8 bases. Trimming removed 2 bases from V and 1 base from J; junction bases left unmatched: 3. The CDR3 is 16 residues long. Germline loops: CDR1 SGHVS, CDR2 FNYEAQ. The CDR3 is CASSLWLAGNTGELFF. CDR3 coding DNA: TGTGCCAGCAGCTTATGGCTAGCGGGGAACACCGGGGAGCTGTTTTTT.

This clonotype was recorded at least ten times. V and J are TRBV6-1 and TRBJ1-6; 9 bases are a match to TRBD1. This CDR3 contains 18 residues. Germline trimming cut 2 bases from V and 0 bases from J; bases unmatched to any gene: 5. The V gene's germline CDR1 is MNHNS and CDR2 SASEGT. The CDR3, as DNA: TGTGCCAGCAGTGAAAAAACAGGGGGCCTCTCCTATAATTCACCCCTCCACTTT. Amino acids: CASSEKTGGLSYNSPLHF.

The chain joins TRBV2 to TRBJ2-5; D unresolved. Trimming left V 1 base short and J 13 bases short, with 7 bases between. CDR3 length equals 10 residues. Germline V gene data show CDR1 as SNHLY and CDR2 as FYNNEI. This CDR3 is CASSEGPRYF. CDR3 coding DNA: TGTGCCAGCAGTGAAGGGCCTAGGTACTTC.

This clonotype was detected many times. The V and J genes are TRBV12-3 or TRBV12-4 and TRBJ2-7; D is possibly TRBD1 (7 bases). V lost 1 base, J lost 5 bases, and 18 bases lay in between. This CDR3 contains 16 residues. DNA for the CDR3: TGTGCCAGCAGTTTAGTCAGGGGGGCAGGGGTCGACGAGCAGTACTTC. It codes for CASSLVRGAGVDEQYF.

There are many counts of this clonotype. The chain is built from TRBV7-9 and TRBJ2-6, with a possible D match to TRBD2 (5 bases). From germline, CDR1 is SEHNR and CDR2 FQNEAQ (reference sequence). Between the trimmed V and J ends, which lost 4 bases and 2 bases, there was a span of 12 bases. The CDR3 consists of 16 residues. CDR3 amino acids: CASSSPVRAGANVLTF. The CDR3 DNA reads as TGTGCCAGCAGCTCCCCGGTGCGGGCTGGGGCCAACGTCCTGACTTTC.